This T cell receptor (beta chain) was sequenced during a study of a mutant IDH1 vaccine in newly diagnosed glioma. Overall study context: Visit V13 took place at week 47, and visit V12 happened at week 35.

The time point was: week 35, safety follow-up. What each vaccine dose contained was 300 ug of mutant IDH1 20-mer peptide, accompanied by topical imiquimod. Of note for this clone: Its specificity is not known.

The method was immunoSEQ multiplex PCR; TCRdb's version includes in-frame clones alone and lacks a portion of them. The sample lists tens of thousands of clones, 70% to 90% occurring once. The starting material was PBMCs, obtained from a glioma patient whose treatment included an IDH1 peptide vaccine. The receptor was isolated from a man aged 30 to 39 with glioma.

DNA for the CDR3: TGTGCCAGCACCCCAGGGTTCATGAACACTGAAGCTTTCTTT. Translation: CASTPGFMNTEAFF. The genes are TRBV27 and TRBJ1-1, with D perhaps TRBD1 (5 bases). Germline assignment: CDR1 MNHEY and CDR2 SMNVEV (reference sequence). V gave up 7 bases and J gave up 0 bases, with 12 bases separating them. The CDR3 length is 14 residues.